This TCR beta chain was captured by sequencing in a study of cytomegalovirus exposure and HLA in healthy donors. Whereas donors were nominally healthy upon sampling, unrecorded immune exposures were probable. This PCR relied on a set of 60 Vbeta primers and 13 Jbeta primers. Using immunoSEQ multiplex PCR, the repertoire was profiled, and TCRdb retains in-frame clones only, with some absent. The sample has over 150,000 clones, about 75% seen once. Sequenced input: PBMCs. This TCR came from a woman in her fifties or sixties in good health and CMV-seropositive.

CDR3 DNA: TGTGCCAGCAGCCCCCTCGGGGACGAGCAGTACTTC. It specifies CASSPLGDEQYF. This chain links TRBV7-9 with TRBJ2-7, with D maybe TRBD2 (5 bases). V was trimmed by 5 bases and J by 5 bases, leaving 10 bases between them. This CDR3 is built from 12 residues. Germline V lookup: CDR1 SEHNR, CDR2 FQNEAQ (reference sequence).